This T cell receptor (beta chain) originates from a study of OX40 agonist ivuxolimab in advanced cancers. As for the study in general: Partial responses were recorded for three patients, including one with hepatocellular carcinoma and two with cutaneous melanoma.

Profiling relied on immunoSEQ multiplex PCR, and the TCRdb table lists in-frame clones only, not all of them. The profile shows about 100,000 clones, 75% to 90% of them singletons. Germline V lookup: CDR1 MNHNS, CDR2 SASEGT. The ends lost 5 bases at V and 7 bases at J; junction bases unmatched: 7. CDR3 size: 14 residues. Study outcomes and limitations: There was clonal expansion of CD4+ and CD8+ blood T cells by week 6 at 0.1 to 3.0 mg/kg.

Regarding this clone: Its cognate antigen is unknown.

The chain employs TRBV6-1 and TRBJ2-3; 9 positions agree with TRBD2. This clonotype originated in an adult with an advanced solid tumor such as melanoma, head and neck, liver or kidney cancer. The sample was CD4+ or CD8+ T cells sorted from blood, taken in a trial of the OX40 agonist ivuxolimab. The CDR3 coding sequence is TGTGCCAGCAGTTGGCGGGAGGGCCAGAATACGCAGTATTTT. Amino acids: CASSWREGQNTQYF.